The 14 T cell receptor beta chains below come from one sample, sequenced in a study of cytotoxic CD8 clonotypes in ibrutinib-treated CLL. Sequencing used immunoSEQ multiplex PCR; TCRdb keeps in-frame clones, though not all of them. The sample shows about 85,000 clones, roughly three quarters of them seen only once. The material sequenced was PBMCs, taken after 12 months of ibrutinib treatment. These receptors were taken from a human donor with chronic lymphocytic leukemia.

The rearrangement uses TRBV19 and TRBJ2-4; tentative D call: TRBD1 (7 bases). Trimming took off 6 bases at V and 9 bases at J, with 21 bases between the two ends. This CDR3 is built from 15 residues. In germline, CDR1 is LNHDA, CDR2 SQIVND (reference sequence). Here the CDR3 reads CASRPPSDQGGIQYF. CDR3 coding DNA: TGTGCCAGTAGGCCCCCGAGCGACCAGGGGGGCATTCAGTACTTC.

The CDR3 sequence: CASSPLGQGPGELFF. The CDR3 nucleotides are TGTGCCAGCAGCCCCCTCGGGCAGGGACCCGGGGAGCTGTTTTTT. The genes are TRBV7-3 and TRBJ2-2; perhaps D is TRBD1 or TRBD2 (5 bases each). The CDR3 runs 15 residues. Germline CDR1 and CDR2: SGHTA and FQGTGA. V lost 5 bases and J lost 6, with 16 bases in between.

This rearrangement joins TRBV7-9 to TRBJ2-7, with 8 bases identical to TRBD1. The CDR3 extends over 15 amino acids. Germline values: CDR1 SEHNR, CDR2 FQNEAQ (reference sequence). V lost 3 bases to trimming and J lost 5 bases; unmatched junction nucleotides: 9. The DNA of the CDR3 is TGTGCCAGCAGCTTCGGCCAGGGGGCTTACGACGAGCAGTACTTC. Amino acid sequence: CASSFGQGAYDEQYF.

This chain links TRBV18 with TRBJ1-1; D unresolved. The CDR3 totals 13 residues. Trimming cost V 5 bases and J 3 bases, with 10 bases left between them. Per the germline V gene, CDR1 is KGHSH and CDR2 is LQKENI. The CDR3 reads CASSMGRDTEAFF. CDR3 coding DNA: TGTGCCAGCTCAATGGGTCGGGACACTGAAGCTTTCTTT.

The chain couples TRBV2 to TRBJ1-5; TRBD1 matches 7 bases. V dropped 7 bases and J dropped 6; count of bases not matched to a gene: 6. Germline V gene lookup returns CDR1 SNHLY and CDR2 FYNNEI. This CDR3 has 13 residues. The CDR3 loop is CASKRGRGQPQHF. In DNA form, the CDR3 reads TGTGCCAGCAAGAGGGGGCGCGGTCAGCCCCAGCATTTT. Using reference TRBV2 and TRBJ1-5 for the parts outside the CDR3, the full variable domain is EPEVTQTPSHQVTQMGQEVILRCVPISNHLYFYWYRQILGQKVEFLVSFYNNEISEKSEIFDDQFSVERPDGSNFTLKIRSTKLEDSAMYFCASKRGRGQPQHFGDGTRLSIL.

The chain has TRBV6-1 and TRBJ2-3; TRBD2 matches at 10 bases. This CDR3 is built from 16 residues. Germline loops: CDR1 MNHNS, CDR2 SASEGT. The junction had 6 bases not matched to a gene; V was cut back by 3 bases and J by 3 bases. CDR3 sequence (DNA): TGTGCCAGCAGTGAGTCGGTAGCGGGGGGAACAGATACGCAGTATTTT. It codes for CASSESVAGGTDTQYF.

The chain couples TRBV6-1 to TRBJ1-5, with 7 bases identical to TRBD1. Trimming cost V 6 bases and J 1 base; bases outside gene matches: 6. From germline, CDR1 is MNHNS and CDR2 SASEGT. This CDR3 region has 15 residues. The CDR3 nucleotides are TGTGCCAGCAGGAACAGGGGTAGGAGCAATCAGCCCCAGCATTTT. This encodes CASRNRGRSNQPQHF.

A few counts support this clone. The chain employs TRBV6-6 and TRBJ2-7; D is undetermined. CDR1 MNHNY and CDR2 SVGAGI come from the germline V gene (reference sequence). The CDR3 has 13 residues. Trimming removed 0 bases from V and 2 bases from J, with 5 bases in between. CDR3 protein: CASSYSLAYEQYF. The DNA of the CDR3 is TGTGCCAGCAGTTACTCGCTAGCCTACGAGCAGTACTTC.

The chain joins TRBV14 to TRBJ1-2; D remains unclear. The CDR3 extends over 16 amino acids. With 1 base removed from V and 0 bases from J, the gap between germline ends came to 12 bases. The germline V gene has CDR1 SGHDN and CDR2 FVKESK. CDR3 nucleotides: TGTGCCAGCAGCCAAGTATGGCCACCTACTAACTATGGCTACACCTTC. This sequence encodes CASSQVWPPTNYGYTF. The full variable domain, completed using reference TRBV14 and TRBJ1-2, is EAGVTQFPSHSVIEKGQTVTLRCDPISGHDNLYWYRRVMGKEIKFLLHFVKESKQDESGMPNNRFLAERTGGTYSTLKVQPAELEDSGVYFCASSQVWPPTNYGYTFGSGTRLTVV.

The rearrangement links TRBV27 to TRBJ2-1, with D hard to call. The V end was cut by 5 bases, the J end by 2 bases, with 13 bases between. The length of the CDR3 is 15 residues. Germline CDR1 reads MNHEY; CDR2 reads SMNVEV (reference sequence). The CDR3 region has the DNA TGTGCCAGCAGTCCGGACCGTTGGCCCTACAATGAGCAGTTCTTC. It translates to CASSPDRWPYNEQFF.

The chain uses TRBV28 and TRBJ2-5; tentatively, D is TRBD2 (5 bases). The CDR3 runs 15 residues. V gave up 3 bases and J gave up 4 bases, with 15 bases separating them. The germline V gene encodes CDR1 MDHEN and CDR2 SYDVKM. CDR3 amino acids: CASSFDFGKGETQYF. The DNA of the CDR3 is TGTGCCAGCAGTTTCGATTTCGGGAAGGGAGAGACCCAGTACTTC.

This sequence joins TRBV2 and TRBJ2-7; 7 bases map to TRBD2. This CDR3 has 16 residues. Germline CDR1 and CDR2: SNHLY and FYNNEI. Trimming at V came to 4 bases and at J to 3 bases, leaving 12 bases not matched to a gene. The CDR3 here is CASSVSWLAAFYEQYF. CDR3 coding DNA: TGTGCCAGCAGTGTATCGTGGCTAGCGGCCTTCTACGAGCAGTACTTC.

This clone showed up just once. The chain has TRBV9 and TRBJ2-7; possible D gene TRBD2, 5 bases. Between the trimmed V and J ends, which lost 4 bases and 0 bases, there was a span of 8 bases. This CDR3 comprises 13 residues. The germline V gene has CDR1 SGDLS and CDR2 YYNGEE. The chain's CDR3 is CASSTGLSYEQYF. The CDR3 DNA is TGTGCCAGCAGCACCGGACTCTCCTACGAGCAGTACTTC.

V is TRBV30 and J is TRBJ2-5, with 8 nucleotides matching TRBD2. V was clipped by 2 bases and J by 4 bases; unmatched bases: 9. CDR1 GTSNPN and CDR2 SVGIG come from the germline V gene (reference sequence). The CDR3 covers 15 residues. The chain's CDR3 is CAWSPLQLAGETQYF. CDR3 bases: TGTGCCTGGAGTCCCCTCCAGCTAGCGGGAGAGACCCAGTACTTC. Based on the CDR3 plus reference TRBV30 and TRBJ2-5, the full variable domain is SQTIHQWPATLVQPVGSPLSLECTVEGTSNPNLYWYRQAAGRGLQLLFYSVGIGQISSEVPQNLSASRPQDRQFILSSKKLLLSDSGFYLCAWSPLQLAGETQYFGPGTRLLVL.